This entry lists 20 T cell receptor beta chains sequenced from one sample in a study of blood T cells in healthy people across ages. Primers used in a second PCR of roughly 7 to 12 cycles were a sample-barcoded 5' primer and a J-beta primer mix. TCRdb redid the calling of the 5' RACE reads with MiXCR, one entry per CDR3 protein. The data show about 680,000 distinct CDR3 sequences, roughly 50% seen once. What was sequenced was blood. These TCRs come from a woman aged 55-70 years in good health.

The genes are TRBV14 and TRBJ2-7; D is ambiguous. The germline V gene has CDR1 SGHDN and CDR2 FVKESK. Trimming removed 1 base from V and 4 bases from J, with 8 bases in between. CDR3 length: 13 amino acids. CDR3 DNA sequence: TGTGCCAGCAGCCAAGGTTGGGGTTACGAGCAGTACTTC. Translating it yields CASSQGWGYEQYF.

The V gene is TRBV3-1, the J gene TRBJ2-1; D call uncertain. The germline V gene has CDR1 LGHDT and CDR2 YNNKEL (reference sequence). Trimming pared 4 bases from V and 2 bases from J, leaving 12 bases between. The CDR3 has 15 amino acids. The CDR3 coding sequence is TGTGCCAGCAGCCCCACCACGCATCCCTACAATGAGCAGTTCTTC. Encoded protein: CASSPTTHPYNEQFF.

Only a few counts were recorded for this clonotype. The chain joins TRBV5-1 to TRBJ2-7; TRBD1 matches at 11 bases. CDR3 length: 16 residues. Trimming removed 0 bases from V and 3 bases from J; junction bases left unmatched: 5. Germline values: CDR1 SGHRS, CDR2 YFSETQ. The CDR3 region is CASSLDPGQGVYEQYF. The DNA for the CDR3 is TGCGCCAGCAGCTTGGATCCGGGACAGGGGGTCTACGAGCAGTACTTC.

V usage is TRBV28 and J usage is TRBJ2-7; 7 bases fit TRBD2. CDR1 is MDHEN, CDR2 SYDVKM, per germline. With V trimmed by 3 bases and J by 1 base, 9 bases remained unmatched. This CDR3 has 16 amino acids. The CDR3 protein is CASSFFGSGLSYEQYF. The CDR3 coding sequence is TGTGCCAGCAGTTTTTTTGGTAGCGGGCTATCCTACGAGCAGTACTTC.

The chain uses TRBV6-2 or TRBV6-3 and TRBJ2-1, with 7 bases aligning to TRBD2. The CDR3 is 11 residues long. Germline V gives CDR1 MNHEY, CDR2 SVGEGT. V lost 6 bases to trimming and J lost 9 bases; unmatched junction nucleotides: 2. The CDR3 reads CASSSGIEQFF. CDR3 nucleotides: TGTGCCAGCAGCAGCGGGATTGAGCAGTTCTTC.

In this sample, this clonotype turned up a few times. The chain has TRBV7-3 and TRBJ2-1, with a tentative D call TRBD2 (6 bases). Between the trimmed V and J ends, which lost 5 bases and 0 bases, there was a span of 14 bases. The length of the CDR3 is 16 residues. CDR1 is SGHTA, CDR2 FQGTGA, per germline. The CDR3 DNA is TGTGCCAGCAGCCCCGTCTCGGGGGTCTCCTACAATGAGCAGTTCTTC. Amino acids: CASSPVSGVSYNEQFF.

This chain uses TRBV28 with TRBJ2-3; 10 positions match TRBD2. The trim removed 5 bases at V and 7 bases at J, leaving 12 bases unmatched. This CDR3 spans 16 amino acids. In germline, CDR1 is MDHEN, CDR2 SYDVKM. The CDR3 reads CASSPSPGLARNTQYF. The CDR3 DNA follows: TGTGCCAGCAGTCCATCACCGGGACTAGCGAGGAATACGCAGTATTTT.

The CDR3 bases are TGTGCCAGCAGTTACCTAGCGAAACAAGAGACCCAGTACTTC. The encoded protein is CASSYLAKQETQYF. This chain uses TRBV12-3 or TRBV12-4 with TRBJ2-5, with D possibly TRBD2 on 6 matching bases. The V gene lost 4 bases and the J gene lost 2 bases, with 11 bases spanning the gap. The CDR3 is 14 residues long.

This chain's CDR3 is CSAGTGTYSNQPQHF. CDR3 DNA: TGCAGTGCAGGCACCGGGACCTATAGCAATCAGCCCCAGCATTTT. The chain links TRBV20-1 to TRBJ1-5; maybe TRBD1 (5 bases). The CDR3 length is 15 residues. CDR1 DFQATT and CDR2 SNEGSKA come from the germline V gene (reference sequence). V was cut by 6 bases and J by 0 bases, with 15 bases left in between.

V is TRBV9 and J is TRBJ2-3, with a weak D call TRBD1 (6 bases). V gave up 3 bases and J gave up 6 bases, with 8 bases separating them. The CDR3 covers 12 residues. The germline V gene has CDR1 SGDLS and CDR2 YYNGEE. CDR3 DNA sequence: TGTGCCAGCAGCGCGAGGGGGGATACGCAGTATTTT. It encodes CASSARGDTQYF.

This chain joins TRBV6-2 or TRBV6-3 and TRBJ2-5, with D hard to call. With 2 bases removed from V and 5 bases from J, the gap between germline ends came to 15 bases. The length of the CDR3 is 15 residues. Germline CDR1 and CDR2: MNHEY and SVGEGT. The CDR3 DNA reads as TGTGCCAGCAGTTACACTGGCACCACACGGGAGACCCAGTACTTC. Its translation: CASSYTGTTRETQYF.

This clonotype has ten or more counts. This chain uses TRBV2 with TRBJ1-4; D is possibly TRBD1 (5 bases). Trimming cost V 7 bases and J 5 bases, with 8 bases left between them. Germline CDR1 reads SNHLY; CDR2 reads FYNNEI. This CDR3 has 12 amino acids. CDR3 protein: CASNRINEKLFF. For the CDR3, the DNA is TGTGCCAGCAACAGGATAAATGAAAAACTGTTTTTT.

With regard to this clonotype: This may arise from a read error, as a much more abundant clone is one base away. The chain has TRBV7-6 and TRBJ2-7, with TRBD1 matching 11 bases. The CDR3 spans 15 residues. The germline V gene encodes CDR1 SGHVS and CDR2 FNYEAQ. Here the CDR3 DNA reads TGTGCCAACAGCAATCGAGGACAGGGGGCCCACGAGCAGTACTTC. Translating gives CANSNRGQGAHEQYF. The variable domain in full, with the rest retrieved from reference TRBV7-6 and TRBJ2-7, is GAGVSQSPRYKVTKRGQDVALRCDPISGHVSLYWYRQALGQGPEFLTYFNYEAQQDKSGLPNDRFSAERPEGSISTLTIQRTEQRDSAMYRCANSNRGQGAHEQYFGPGTRLTVT.

This clonotype was seen a single time. The chain couples TRBV28 to TRBJ2-1; maybe TRBD1 (6 bases). The CDR3 spans 16 residues. CDR1 and CDR2 (germline): MDHEN, SYDVKM. Trimming took off 9 bases at V and 0 bases at J, with 18 bases between the two ends. Written as DNA, the CDR3 is TGTGCCAGTCCCCCTGCTGGACAGCCCTCCTACAATGAGCAGTTCTTC. Translation: CASPPAGQPSYNEQFF.

The V gene is TRBV7-6, the J gene TRBJ2-1; 7 bases are a match to TRBD2. V dropped 4 bases and J dropped 9; count of bases not matched to a gene: 9. Per the germline V gene, CDR1 is SGHVS and CDR2 is FNYEAQ. CDR3 size: 14 residues. Here the CDR3 DNA reads TGTGCCAGCAGCTCTCAGCGGGATAGCCCTGAGCAGTTCTTC. The encoded protein is CASSSQRDSPEQFF.

Ten or more counts support this clonotype. The gene calls are TRBV28 and TRBJ2-7; 10 bases align to TRBD1. The trim removed 6 bases at V and 4 bases at J, leaving 12 bases unmatched. Per germline, CDR1 MDHEN and CDR2 SYDVKM. The length of the CDR3 is 16 residues. CDR3 sequence reads: CASSGPGQGISYEQYF. CDR3 nucleotide sequence: TGTGCCAGCAGCGGACCGGGACAGGGGATCTCGTACGAGCAGTACTTC.

J is TRBJ1-2 and V is TRBV28, with 9 bases lining up with TRBD1. Trimming removed 6 bases from V and 4 bases from J; junction bases left unmatched: 3. The CDR3 length is 13 residues. Germline CDR1 is MDHEN and CDR2 is SYDVKM. The CDR3 is CASRDRGPYGYTF. The CDR3 DNA reads as TGTGCCAGCAGGGACAGGGGACCCTATGGCTACACCTTC.

V gene TRBV3-1 combines with J gene TRBJ2-3, with TRBD2 identical over 10 bases. This CDR3 has 18 residues. Germline V lookup: CDR1 LGHDT, CDR2 YNNKEL (reference sequence). V dropped 0 bases and J dropped 2; count of bases not matched to a gene: 8. The CDR3 DNA sequence: TGTGCCAGCAGCCAAGATGCCGGGACTAGCGCCTTCACAGATACGCAGTATTTT. It translates to CASSQDAGTSAFTDTQYF.

The V and J genes are TRBV20-1 and TRBJ2-1, with 9 bases identical to TRBD2. Germline loops: CDR1 DFQATT, CDR2 SNEGSKA (reference sequence). V lost 7 bases to trimming and J lost 3 bases; unmatched junction nucleotides: 1. This CDR3 contains 12 residues. CDR3 region: CSVREGYNEQFF. The CDR3 DNA reads as TGCAGTGTGCGGGAGGGCTACAATGAGCAGTTCTTC.

This clonotype was detected a few times. The J gene is TRBJ2-1, the V gene TRBV6-2 or TRBV6-3; weak D call: TRBD2 (6 bases). The ends were cut back, 5 bases at V and 7 bases at J, with 18 bases in the middle. Per the germline V gene, CDR1 is MNHEY and CDR2 is SVGEGT. The CDR3 runs to 15 residues. The CDR3 DNA follows: TGTGCCAGCAGTGCGGGACTTCCCTCCAGGAATGAGCAGTTCTTC. As protein: CASSAGLPSRNEQFF.